The present entry profiles one TCR beta chain with its context. Only one count was recorded for this clone. The specificity of this receptor is unknown. Base qualities were left out, and no much larger clone turns up one base away. This record comes from a study of T cell changes during pregnancy in multiple sclerosis (dated by TCRdb to the late 2010s). Regarding the study in general: In women with multiple sclerosis, the researchers looked at how the T cell repertoire shifted as pregnancy progressed.

Receptors were amplified or captured by the immunoSEQ multiplex PCR assay. TCRdb took over this immuneACCESS table, retaining in-frame rearrangements with V and J assigned. Such tables are incomplete; in checked studies, under half of the missing clones stem from an unresolved V gene, and the remainder is unexplained. The sample table records 100,000 or so clones; over 80% of these occur just once. In total, the top ten clones hold 3.5% to 4.5% of the sample. At the junction V is shortened by 1 base and J by 2 bases, with 9 bases in between. Its CDR3 holds 15 amino acids, cysteine through phenylalanine. The entry retains the CDR3 DNA only, 45 bases that are in frame from base 1. Per the germline V gene, MNHNS is the CDR1 and SASEGT is the CDR2.

The V and J genes are TRBV6-1 and TRBJ1-3; TRBD1 is possibly the D segment (5 matching bases). The starting material was peripheral blood, obtained in the first trimester of pregnancy. The sequence was obtained from a female donor with multiple sclerosis, enrolled in a pregnancy study. In nucleotides, the sequence is TGTGCCAGCAGTGAAGGGGTAGGGGCTGGAAACACCATATATTTT. It translates as CASSEGVGAGNTIYF.